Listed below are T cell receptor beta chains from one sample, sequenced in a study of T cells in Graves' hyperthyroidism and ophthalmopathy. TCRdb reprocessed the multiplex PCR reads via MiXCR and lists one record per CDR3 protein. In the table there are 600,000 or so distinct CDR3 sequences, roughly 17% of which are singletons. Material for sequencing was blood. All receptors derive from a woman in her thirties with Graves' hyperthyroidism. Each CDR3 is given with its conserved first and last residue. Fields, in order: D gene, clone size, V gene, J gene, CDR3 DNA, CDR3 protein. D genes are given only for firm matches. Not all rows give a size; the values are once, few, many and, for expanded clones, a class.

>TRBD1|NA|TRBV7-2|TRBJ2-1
TGTGCCAGCGTCTCGGGACAGGGGAATTACAATGAGCAGTTCTTC
CASVSGQGNYNEQFF
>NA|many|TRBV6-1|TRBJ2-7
TGTGCCAGCAGTCCCTTTGAGTATCCCTACGAGCAGTACTTC
CASSPFEYPYEQYF
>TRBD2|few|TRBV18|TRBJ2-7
TGTGCCAGCTCACTACAGACTAGCGGGATAACACACGAGCAGTACTTC
CASSLQTSGITHEQYF
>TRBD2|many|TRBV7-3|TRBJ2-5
TGTGCCAGCAGCTTAACCGTTGCGGGAGTAAAAGAGACCCAGTACTTC
CASSLTVAGVKETQYF
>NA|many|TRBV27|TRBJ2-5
TGTGCCAGCAGTTTGCGATACCAAGAGACCCAGTACTTC
CASSLRYQETQYF
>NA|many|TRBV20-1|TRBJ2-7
TGCAGTGCTAGTGAGCAGACCATATACTACGAGCAGTACTTC
CSASEQTIYYEQYF
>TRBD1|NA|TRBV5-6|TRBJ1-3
TGTGCCAGCAGCCAGACAGGGGGCGATGTCTCTGGAAACACCATATATTTT
CASSQTGGDVSGNTIYF
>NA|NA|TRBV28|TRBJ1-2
TGTGCCAGCAGTTTACCCTCCTTGCAGGGCGGGGGAGGCGATGGCTACACCTTC
CASSLPSLQGGGGDGYTF
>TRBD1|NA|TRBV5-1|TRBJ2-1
TGCGCCAGCAGCTTGGGACAGGGGGCTCTAGAAATGGTTGAGCAGTTCTTC
CASSLGQGALEMVEQFF
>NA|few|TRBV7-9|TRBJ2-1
TGTGCCAGCAGCTTGGCACCCGATAATGAGCAGTTCTTC
CASSLAPDNEQFF
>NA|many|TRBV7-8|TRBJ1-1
TGTGCCAGCAGCTCAATTCAGGGGACCACTGAAGCTTTCTTT
CASSSIQGTTEAFF
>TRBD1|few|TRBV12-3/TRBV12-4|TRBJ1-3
TGTGCCAGCAGTCGGGGACAGGGAGTATTAGGAAACACCATATATTTT
CASSRGQGVLGNTIYF
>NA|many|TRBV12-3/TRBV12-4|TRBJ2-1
TGTGCCAGCAGTTTGTGGGACTTGACTAATGAGCAGTTCTTC
CASSLWDLTNEQFF
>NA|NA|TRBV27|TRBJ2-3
TGTGCCAGCCACGGCACAGATACGCAGTATTTT
CASHGTDTQYF
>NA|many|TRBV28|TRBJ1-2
TGTGCCAGCGCGAAGGCAGCATATGGCTACACCTTC
CASAKAAYGYTF
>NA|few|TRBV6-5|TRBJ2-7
TGTGCCAGCAGTTACTCGACCAGTAATGCGGCCGGGGGCGAGCAGTACTTC
CASSYSTSNAAGGEQYF
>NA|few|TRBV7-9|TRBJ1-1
TGTGCCAGCAGCTTATCCCCCGGGGGGCTCACTGAAGCTTTCTTT
CASSLSPGGLTEAFF
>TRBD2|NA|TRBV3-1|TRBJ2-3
TGTGCCAGCAGCCAAACTAGCGGGCTCACAGATACGCAGTATTTT
CASSQTSGLTDTQYF
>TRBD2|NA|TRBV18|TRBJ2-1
TGTGCCAGCTCACCACGAAGCGGGGGCGAGGAGCAGTTCTTC
CASSPRSGGEEQFF
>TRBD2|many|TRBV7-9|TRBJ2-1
TGTGCCAGCAAATCAGGACTAGCGGGAATCTACAATGAGCAGTTCTTC
CASKSGLAGIYNEQFF
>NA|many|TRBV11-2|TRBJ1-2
TGTGCCAGCAGCCGACGGGACCCTGTCTATGGCTACACCTTC
CASSRRDPVYGYTF
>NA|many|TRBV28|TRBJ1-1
TGTGCCAGCAGTTTAGTCTCCTGGAACACTGAAGCTTTCTTT
CASSLVSWNTEAFF
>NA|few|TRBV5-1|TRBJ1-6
TGCGCCAGCAGCTTGGAGGCTAATAATTCACCCCTCCACTTT
CASSLEANNSPLHF
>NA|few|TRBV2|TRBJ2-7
TGTGCCAGCAGTGTAACCCCTGGGTACGAGCAGTACTTC
CASSVTPGYEQYF
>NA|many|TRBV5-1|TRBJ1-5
TGCGCCAGCAGCGAACAGGGAGGGAGCAATCAGCCCCAGCATTTT
CASSEQGGSNQPQHF
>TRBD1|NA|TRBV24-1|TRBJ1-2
TGTGCCACCAGTGACCCGGGACAGGGGTTCCGCTACACCTTC
CATSDPGQGFRYTF
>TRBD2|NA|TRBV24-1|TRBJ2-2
TGTGCCACCAGTGATTGGAGCGGGAGAGCCACCGGGGAGCTGTTTTTT
CATSDWSGRATGELFF
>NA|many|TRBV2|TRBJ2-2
TGTGCCAGCAGTCGGACTTACACCGGGGAGCTGTTTTTT
CASSRTYTGELFF
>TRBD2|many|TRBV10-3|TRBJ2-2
TGTGCCCTCGGGACTAGCGAATCCGGGGAGCTGTTTTTT
CALGTSESGELFF
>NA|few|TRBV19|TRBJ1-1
TGTGCCAGCATACCGGGGAACACTGAAGCTTTCTTT
CASIPGNTEAFF
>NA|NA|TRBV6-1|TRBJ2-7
TGTGCCAGCAGCTTGGCCGCAAATCACCTCTACGAGCAGTACTTC
CASSLAANHLYEQYF
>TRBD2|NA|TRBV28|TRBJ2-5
TGTGCCAGCAGTTTACGGGGGACTAGCGGGAGGGTAAAGACCCAGTACTTC
CASSLRGTSGRVKTQYF
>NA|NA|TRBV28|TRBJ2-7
TGTGCCAGCATCTCCGGAGGGCGGATGGAGGAGCAGTACTTC
CASISGGRMEEQYF
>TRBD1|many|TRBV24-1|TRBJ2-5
TGTGCCACCAGTGATGTGACAGGGAACGAAGAGACCCAGTACTTC
CATSDVTGNEETQYF
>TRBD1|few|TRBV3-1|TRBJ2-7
TGTGCCAGCAGCTACCGGGACAGGGTCACGAACGAGCAGTACTTC
CASSYRDRVTNEQYF
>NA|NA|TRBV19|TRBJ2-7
TGTGCCAGTAGTACGGGGAACTTTAACGAGCAGTACTTC
CASSTGNFNEQYF
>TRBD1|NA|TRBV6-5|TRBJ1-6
TGTGCCAGCAGCCGACAGGGGCCCTCGAGATCACCCCTCCACTTT
CASSRQGPSRSPLHF
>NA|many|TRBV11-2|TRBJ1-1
TGTGCCAGCAGCTTTAGCTTCGGCAGGGCCACTGAAGCTTTCTTT
CASSFSFGRATEAFF
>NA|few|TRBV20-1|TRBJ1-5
TGCAGTGCTAGAGTCGCTACGGGCAATCAGCCCCAGCATTTT
CSARVATGNQPQHF
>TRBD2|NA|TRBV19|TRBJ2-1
TGTGCCAGTGGACTAGCGGGAGATTATGAGCAGTTCTTC
CASGLAGDYEQFF
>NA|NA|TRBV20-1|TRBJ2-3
TGCAGTGCTAGCCCTAGCGAGATTAGCACAGATACGCAGTATTTT
CSASPSEISTDTQYF
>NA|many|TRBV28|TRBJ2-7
TGTGCCAGCAGTTTAAGGCAGGGGTTCATCAAGCAGTACTTC
CASSLRQGFIKQYF
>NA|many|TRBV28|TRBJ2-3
TGTGCCAGCAGGTCGACAACAGCTAGCACAGATACGCAGTATTTT
CASRSTTASTDTQYF
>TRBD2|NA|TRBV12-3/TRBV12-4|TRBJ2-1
TGTGCCAGCAGGCTGACTAGCGGGGGAGACAATGAGCAGTTCTTC
CASRLTSGGDNEQFF
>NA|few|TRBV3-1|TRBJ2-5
TGTGCCAGCAGCCAAGACCGAGCCCAGGCCCGAGAGACCCAGTACTTC
CASSQDRAQARETQYF
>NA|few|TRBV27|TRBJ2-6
TGTGCCAGCAGTTCCCCCCTCTCTGGGGCCAACGTCCTGACTTTC
CASSSPLSGANVLTF